Sequencing of this TCR beta chain was carried out in a study of a mutant IDH1 vaccine in newly diagnosed glioma. Study-wide points: The occurrence of vaccine-induced immune responses was seen in 90% to 95% of patients.

Notes on this clone: Its antigen is unidentified.

Profiled with immunoSEQ multiplex PCR; TCRdb holds only in-frame clones, not every one. The sample has around 56,000 clones, 91% seen once. Time point denoted: baseline, week 1 (first vaccination visit). Treatment defined: pre-vaccination baseline after standard-of-care therapy. The CDR3 sequence is 16 residues long. CDR1 and CDR2 (germline): MNHEY, SVGAGI. J gave up 2 bases and V 2 bases, and 6 bases lay outside the gene matches. The chain is built from TRBV6-5 and TRBJ2-3; TRBD2 agrees at 8 bases. The sequences come from PBMCs, collected from a glioma patient treated with radiotherapy, temozolomide or both. This receptor was identified in a man aged 50-60 years with glioma. The CDR3 DNA reads TGTGCCAGCAGTTACGGCACTAGCGGCCCCACAGATACGCAGTATTTT. The encoded protein is CASSYGTSGPTDTQYF.